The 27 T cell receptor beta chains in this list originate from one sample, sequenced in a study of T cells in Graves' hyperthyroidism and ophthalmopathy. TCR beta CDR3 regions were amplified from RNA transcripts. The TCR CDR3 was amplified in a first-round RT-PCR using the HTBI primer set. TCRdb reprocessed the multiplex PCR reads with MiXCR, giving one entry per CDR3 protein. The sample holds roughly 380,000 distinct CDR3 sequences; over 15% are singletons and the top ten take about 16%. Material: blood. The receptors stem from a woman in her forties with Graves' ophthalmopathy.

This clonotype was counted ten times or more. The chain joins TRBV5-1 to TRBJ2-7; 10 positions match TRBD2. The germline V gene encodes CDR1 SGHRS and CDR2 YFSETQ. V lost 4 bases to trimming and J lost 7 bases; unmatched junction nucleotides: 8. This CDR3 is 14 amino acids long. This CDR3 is CASSEASGSREQYF. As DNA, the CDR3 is TGCGCCAGCAGCGAAGCTAGCGGGAGTAGGGAGCAGTACTTC. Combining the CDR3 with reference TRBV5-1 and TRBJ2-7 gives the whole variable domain KAGVTQTPRYLIKTRGQQVTLSCSPISGHRSVSWYQQTPGQGLQFLFEYFSETQRNKGNFPGRFSGRQFSNSRSEMNVSTLELGDSALYLCASSEASGSREQYFGPGTRLTVT.

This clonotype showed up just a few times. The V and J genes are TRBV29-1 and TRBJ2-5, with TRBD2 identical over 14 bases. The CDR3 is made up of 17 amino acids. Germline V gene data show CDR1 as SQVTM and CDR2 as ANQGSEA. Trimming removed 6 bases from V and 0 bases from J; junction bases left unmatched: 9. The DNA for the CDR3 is TGCAGCGTCCTAGGGACTAGCGGGAGCCCCTACCAAGAGACCCAGTACTTC. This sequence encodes CSVLGTSGSPYQETQYF.

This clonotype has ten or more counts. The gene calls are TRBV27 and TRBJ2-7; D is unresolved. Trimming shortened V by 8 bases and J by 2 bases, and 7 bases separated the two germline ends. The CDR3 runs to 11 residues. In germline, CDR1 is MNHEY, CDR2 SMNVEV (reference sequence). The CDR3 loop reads CASANTYEQYF. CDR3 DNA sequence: TGTGCCAGCGCCAACACCTACGAGCAGTACTTC.

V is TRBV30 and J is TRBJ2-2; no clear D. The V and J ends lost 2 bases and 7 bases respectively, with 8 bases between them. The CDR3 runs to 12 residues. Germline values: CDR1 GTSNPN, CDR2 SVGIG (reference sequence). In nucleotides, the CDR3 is TGTGCCTGGAGTCGACGGAGCGGGGAGCTGTTTTTT. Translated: CAWSRRSGELFF.

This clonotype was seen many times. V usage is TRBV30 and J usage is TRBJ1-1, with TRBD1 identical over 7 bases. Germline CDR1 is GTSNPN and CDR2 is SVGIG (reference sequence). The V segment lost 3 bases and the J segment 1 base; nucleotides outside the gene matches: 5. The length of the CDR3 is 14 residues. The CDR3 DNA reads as TGTGCCTGGAGCCAAGGACAGGCGAACACTGAAGCTTTCTTT. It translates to CAWSQGQANTEAFF.

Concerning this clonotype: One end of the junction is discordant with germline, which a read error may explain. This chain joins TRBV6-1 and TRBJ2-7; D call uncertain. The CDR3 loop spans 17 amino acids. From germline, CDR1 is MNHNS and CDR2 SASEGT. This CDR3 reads CASSRGPGVGFSYEQCF. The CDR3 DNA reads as TGTGCCAGCAGTCGTGGGCCCGGAGTGGGCTTCTCCTACGAGCAGTGCTTC.

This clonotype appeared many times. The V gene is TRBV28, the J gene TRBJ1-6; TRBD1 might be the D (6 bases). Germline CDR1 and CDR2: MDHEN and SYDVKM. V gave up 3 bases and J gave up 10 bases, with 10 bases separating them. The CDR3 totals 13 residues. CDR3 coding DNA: TGTGCCAGCAGTTTCCCAGGGGTGTCACCCCTCCACTTT. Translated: CASSFPGVSPLHF. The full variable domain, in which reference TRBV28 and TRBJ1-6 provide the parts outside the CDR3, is DVKVTQSSRYLVKRTGEKVFLECVQDMDHENMFWYRQDPGLGLRLIYFSYDVKMKEKGDIPEGYSVSREKKERFSLILESASTNQTSMYLCASSFPGVSPLHFGNGTRLTVT.

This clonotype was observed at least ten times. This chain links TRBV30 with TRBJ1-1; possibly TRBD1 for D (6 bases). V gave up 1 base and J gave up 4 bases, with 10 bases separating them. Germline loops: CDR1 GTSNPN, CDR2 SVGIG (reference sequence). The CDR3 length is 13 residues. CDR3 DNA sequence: TGTGCCTGGAGTGCAGGGGCACCCACTGAAGCTTTCTTT. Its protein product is CAWSAGAPTEAFF.

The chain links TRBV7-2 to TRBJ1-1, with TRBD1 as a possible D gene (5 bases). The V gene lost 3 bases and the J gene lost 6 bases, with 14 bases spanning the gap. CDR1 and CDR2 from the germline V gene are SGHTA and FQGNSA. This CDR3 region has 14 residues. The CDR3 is CASSLGWGISEAFF. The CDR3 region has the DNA TGTGCCAGCAGCTTGGGCTGGGGCATATCTGAAGCTTTCTTT.

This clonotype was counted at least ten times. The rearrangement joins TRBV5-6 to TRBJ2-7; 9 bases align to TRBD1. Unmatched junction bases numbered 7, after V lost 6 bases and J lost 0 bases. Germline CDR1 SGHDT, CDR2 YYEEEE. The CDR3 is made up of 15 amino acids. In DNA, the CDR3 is TGTGCCAGCAAAGGGGACAGGGCGAGCTCCTACGAGCAGTACTTC. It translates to CASKGDRASSYEQYF.

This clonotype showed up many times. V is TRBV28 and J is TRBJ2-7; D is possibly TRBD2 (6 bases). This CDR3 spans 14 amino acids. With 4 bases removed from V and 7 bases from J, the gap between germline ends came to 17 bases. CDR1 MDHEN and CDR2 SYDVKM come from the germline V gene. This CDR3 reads CASSSSGSSGEQYF. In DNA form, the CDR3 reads TGTGCCAGCAGTTCATCCGGGTCCAGCGGGGAGCAGTACTTC.

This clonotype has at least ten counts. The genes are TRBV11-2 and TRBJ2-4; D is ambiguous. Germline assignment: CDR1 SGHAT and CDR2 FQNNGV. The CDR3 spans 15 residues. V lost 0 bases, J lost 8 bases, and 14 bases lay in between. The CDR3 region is CASSLDSLVSDIQYF. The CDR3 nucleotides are TGTGCCAGCAGCTTAGATAGCCTGGTCTCGGACATTCAGTACTTC.

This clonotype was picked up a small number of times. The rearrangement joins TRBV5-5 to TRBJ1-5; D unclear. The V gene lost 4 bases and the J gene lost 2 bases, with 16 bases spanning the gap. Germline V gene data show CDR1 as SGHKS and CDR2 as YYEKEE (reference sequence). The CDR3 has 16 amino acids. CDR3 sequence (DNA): TGTGCCAGCAGCGATCAGTGGGGAGCGGGCAATCAGCCCCAGCATTTT. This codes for CASSDQWGAGNQPQHF.

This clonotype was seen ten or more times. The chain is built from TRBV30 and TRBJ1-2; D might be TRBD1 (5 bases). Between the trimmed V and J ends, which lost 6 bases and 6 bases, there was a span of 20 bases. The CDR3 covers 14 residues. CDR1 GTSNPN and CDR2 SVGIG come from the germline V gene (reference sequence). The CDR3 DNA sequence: TGTGCCTGCAATGCAGGACCTCGAGGGGATGGCTACACCTTC. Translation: CACNAGPRGDGYTF.

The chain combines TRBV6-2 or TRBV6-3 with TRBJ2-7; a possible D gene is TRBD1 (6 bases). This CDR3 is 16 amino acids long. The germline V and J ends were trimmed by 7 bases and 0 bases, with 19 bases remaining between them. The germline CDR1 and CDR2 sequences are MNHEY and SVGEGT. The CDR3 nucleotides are TGTGCCAGCACCCAGGCCGGACAGTTGAGCTCCTACGAGCAGTACTTC. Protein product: CASTQAGQLSSYEQYF.

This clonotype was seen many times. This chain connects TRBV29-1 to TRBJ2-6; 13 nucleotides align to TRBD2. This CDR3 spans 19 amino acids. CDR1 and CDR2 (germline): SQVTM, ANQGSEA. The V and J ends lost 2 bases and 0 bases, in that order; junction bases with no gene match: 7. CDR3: CSVERTSGSWSSGANVLTF. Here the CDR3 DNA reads TGCAGCGTTGAAAGGACTAGCGGGAGCTGGTCCTCTGGGGCCAACGTCCTGACTTTC.

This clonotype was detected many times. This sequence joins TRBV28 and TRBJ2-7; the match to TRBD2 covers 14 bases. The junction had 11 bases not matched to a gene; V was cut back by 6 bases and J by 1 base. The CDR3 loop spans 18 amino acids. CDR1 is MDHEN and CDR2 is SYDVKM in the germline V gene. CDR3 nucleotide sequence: TGTGCCAGCAGCCTCTCCGGGACTAGCGGGAGTTTATCCTACGAGCAGTACTTC. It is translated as CASSLSGTSGSLSYEQYF.

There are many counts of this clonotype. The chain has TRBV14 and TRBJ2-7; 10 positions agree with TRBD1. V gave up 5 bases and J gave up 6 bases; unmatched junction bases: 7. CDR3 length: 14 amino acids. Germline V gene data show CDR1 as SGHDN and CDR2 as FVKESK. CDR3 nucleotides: TGTGCCAGCAGCTCCAGCGGGACAGGGGTCGAGCAGTACTTC. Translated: CASSSSGTGVEQYF.

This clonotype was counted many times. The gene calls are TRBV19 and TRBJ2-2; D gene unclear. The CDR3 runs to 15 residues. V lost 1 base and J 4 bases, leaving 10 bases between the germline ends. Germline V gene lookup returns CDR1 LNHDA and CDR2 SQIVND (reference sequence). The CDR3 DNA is TGTGCCAGTAGTATAGGGCTACGCTCCACCGGGGAGCTGTTTTTT. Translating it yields CASSIGLRSTGELFF.

The CDR3 loop is CASVVAGGYGTGELFF. DNA for the CDR3: TGTGCCAGCGTAGTAGCGGGAGGATATGGGACCGGGGAGCTGTTTTTT. The chain couples TRBV6-1 to TRBJ2-2, with TRBD2 identical over 10 bases. V lost 8 bases, J lost 5 bases, and 11 bases stayed unmatched. CDR1 is MNHNS and CDR2 is SASEGT in the germline V gene. The CDR3 is 16 amino acids.

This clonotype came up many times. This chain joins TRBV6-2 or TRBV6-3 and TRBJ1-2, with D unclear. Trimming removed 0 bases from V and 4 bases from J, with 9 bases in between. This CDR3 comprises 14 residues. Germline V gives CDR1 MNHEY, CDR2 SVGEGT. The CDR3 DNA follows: TGTGCCAGCAGTTACTCCGGCGGCATCTATGGCTACACCTTC. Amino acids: CASSYSGGIYGYTF.

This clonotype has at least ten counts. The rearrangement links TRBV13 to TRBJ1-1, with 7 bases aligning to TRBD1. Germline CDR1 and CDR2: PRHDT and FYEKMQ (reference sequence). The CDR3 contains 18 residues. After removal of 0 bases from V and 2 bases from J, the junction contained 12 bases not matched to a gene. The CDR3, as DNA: TGTGCCAGCAGCTTAGGCCTCAGGGAGACAGGGCTTAACACTGAAGCTTTCTTT. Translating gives CASSLGLRETGLNTEAFF.

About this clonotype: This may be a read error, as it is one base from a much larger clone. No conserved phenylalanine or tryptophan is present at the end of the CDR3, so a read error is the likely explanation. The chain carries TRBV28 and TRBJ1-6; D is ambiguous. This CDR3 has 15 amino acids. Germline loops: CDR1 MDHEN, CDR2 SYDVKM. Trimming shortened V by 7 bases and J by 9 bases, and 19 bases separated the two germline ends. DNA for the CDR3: TGTGCCAGCATCCTTAAGGCCGAAGGAGTTTCACCCCTCCACCTT. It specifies CASILKAEGVSPLHL.

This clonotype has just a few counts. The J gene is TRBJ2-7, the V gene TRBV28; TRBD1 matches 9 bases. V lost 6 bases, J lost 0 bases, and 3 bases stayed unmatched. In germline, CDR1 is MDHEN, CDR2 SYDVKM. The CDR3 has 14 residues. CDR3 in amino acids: CASRGQGYSYEQYF. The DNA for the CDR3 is TGTGCCAGCAGAGGACAGGGGTACTCCTACGAGCAGTACTTC.

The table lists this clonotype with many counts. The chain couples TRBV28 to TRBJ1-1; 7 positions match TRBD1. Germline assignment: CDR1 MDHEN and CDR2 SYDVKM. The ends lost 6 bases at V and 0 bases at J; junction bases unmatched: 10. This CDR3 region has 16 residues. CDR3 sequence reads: CASRPIGTDMNTEAFF. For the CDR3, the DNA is TGTGCCAGCAGACCTATAGGGACAGACATGAACACTGAAGCTTTCTTT.

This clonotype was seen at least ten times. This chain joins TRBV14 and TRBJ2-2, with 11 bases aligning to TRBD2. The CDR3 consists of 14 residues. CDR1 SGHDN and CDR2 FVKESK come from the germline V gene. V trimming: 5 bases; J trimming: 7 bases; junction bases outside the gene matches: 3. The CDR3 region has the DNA TGTGCCAGCAGCACTAGCGGGAGCGGCGGGGAGCTGTTTTTT. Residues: CASSTSGSGGELFF. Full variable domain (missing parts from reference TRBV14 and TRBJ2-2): EAGVTQFPSHSVIEKGQTVTLRCDPISGHDNLYWYRRVMGKEIKFLLHFVKESKQDESGMPNNRFLAERTGGTYSTLKVQPAELEDSGVYFCASSTSGSGGELFFGEGSRLTVL.

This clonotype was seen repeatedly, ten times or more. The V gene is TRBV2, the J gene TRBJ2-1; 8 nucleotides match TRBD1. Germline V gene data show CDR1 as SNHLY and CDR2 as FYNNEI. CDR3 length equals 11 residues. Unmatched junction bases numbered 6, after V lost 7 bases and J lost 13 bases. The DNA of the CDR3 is TGTGCCAGCACTTCCGGGACAGGTCAGTTCTTC. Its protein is CASTSGTGQFF.